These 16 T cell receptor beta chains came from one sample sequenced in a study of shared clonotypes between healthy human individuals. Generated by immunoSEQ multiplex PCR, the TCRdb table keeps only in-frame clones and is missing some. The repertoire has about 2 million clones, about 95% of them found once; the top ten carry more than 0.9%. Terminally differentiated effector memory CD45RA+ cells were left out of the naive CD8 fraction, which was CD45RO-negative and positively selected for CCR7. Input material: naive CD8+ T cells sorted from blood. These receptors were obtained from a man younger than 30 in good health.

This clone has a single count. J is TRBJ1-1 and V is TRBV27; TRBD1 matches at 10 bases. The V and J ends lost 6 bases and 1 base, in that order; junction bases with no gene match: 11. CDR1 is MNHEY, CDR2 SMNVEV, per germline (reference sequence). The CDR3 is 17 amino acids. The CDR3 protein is CASRGPGTGDPNTEAFF. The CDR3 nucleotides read TGTGCCAGCAGGGGACCCGGGACAGGGGATCCGAACACTGAAGCTTTCTTT.

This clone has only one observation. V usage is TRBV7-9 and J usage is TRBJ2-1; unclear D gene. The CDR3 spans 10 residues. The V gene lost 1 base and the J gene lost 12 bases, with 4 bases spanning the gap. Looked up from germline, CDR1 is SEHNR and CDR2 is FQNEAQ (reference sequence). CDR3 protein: CASSLDRQFF. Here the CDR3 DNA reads TGTGCCAGCAGCTTAGATCGGCAGTTCTTC. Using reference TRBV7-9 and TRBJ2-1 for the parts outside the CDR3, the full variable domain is DTGVSQNPRHKITKRGQNVTFRCDPISEHNRLYWYRQTLGQGPEFLTYFQNEAQLEKSRLLSDRFSAERPKGSFSTLEIQRTEQGDSAMYLCASSLDRQFFGPGTRLTVL.

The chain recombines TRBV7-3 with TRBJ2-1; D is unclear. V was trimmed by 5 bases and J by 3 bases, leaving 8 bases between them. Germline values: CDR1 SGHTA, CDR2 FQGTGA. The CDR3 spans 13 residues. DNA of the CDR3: TGTGCCAGCAGCGTCTGGGGCTACAATGAGCAGTTCTTC. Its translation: CASSVWGYNEQFF.

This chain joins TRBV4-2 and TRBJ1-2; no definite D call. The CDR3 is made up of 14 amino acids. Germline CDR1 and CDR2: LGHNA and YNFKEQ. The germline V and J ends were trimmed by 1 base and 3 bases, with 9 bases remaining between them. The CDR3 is CASSQGRADYGYTF. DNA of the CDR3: TGTGCCAGCAGCCAAGGACGGGCGGACTATGGCTACACCTTC.

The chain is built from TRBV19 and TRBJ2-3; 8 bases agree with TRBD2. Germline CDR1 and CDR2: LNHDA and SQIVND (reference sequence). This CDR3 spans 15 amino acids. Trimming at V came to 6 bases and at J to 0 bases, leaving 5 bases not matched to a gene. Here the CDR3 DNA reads TGTGCCAGTAGCCAACTAGCGGCTAGCACAGATACGCAGTATTTT. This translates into CASSQLAASTDTQYF.

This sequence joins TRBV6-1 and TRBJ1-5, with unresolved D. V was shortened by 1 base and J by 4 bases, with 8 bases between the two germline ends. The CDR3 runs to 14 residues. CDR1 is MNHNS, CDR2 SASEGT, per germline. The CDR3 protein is CASSEGQVNQPQHF. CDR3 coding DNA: TGTGCCAGCAGTGAAGGGCAGGTGAATCAGCCCCAGCATTTT.

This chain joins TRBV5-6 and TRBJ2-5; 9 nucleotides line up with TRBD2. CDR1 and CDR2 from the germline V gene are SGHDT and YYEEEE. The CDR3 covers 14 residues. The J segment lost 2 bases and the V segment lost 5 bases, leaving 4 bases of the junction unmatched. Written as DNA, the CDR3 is TGTGCCAGCAGAGTTAGCGGGGGACAAGAGACCCAGTACTTC. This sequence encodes CASRVSGGQETQYF.

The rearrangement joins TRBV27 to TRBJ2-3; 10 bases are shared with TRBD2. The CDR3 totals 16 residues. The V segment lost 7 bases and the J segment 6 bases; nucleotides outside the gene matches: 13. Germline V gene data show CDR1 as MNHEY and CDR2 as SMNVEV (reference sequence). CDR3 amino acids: CASTKEPSGGSDTQYF. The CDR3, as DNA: TGTGCCAGCACCAAAGAGCCTAGCGGGGGCTCGGATACGCAGTATTTT.

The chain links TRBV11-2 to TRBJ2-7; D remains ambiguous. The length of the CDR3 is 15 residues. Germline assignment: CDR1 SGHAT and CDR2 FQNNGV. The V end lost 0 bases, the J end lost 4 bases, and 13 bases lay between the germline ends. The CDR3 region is CASSLEFGSLYEQYF. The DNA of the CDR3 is TGTGCCAGCAGCTTAGAGTTCGGGTCGCTATACGAGCAGTACTTC.

The CDR3 sequence is CASSYSGGAGLEQFF. The CDR3 DNA sequence: TGTGCCAGCAGTTACTCGGGGGGGGCCGGGCTCGAGCAGTTCTTC. The rearrangement uses TRBV6-5 and TRBJ2-1, with D possibly being TRBD2 (7 bases). Trimming took 0 bases from V and 10 from J, leaving 16 bases between them. Germline V gene lookup returns CDR1 MNHEY and CDR2 SVGAGI. This CDR3 has 15 residues.

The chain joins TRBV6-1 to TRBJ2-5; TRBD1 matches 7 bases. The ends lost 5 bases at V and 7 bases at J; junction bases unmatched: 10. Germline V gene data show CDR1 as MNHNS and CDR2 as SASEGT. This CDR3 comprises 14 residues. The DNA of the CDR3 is TGTGCCAGCAGTCCAGACCCGACAGGGCCGACCCAGTACTTC. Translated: CASSPDPTGPTQYF.

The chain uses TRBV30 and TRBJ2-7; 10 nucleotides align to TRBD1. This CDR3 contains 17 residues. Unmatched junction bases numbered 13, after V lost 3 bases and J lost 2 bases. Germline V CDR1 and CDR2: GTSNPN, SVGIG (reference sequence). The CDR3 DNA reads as TGTGCCTGGAGCGTAAATCCCGGGACAGGGGACCCCTACGAGCAGTACTTC. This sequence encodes CAWSVNPGTGDPYEQYF.

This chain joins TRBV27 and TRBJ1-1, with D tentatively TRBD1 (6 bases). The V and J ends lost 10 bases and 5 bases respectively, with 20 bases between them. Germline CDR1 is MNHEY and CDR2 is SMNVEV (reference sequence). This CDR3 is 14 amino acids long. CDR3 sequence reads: CAIRPGAGRTEAFF. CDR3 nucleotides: TGTGCCATCCGCCCAGGGGCTGGTCGGACTGAAGCTTTCTTT.

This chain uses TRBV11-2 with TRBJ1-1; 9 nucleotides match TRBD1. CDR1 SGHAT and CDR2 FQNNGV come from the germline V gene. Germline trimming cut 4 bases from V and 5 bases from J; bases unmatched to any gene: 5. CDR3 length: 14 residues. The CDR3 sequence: CASSWDRDGTEAFF. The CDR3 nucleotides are TGTGCCAGCAGCTGGGACAGGGACGGGACTGAAGCTTTCTTT.

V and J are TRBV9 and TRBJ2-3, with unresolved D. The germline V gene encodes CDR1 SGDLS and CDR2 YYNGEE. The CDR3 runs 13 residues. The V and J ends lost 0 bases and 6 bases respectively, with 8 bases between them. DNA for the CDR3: TGTGCCAGCAGCGTAGTTCTAAGGGATACGCAGTATTTT. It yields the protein CASSVVLRDTQYF.

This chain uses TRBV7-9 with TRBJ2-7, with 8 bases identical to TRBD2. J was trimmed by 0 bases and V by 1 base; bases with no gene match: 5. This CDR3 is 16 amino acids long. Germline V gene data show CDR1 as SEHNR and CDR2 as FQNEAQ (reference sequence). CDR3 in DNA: TGTGCCAGCAGCTTAGTATCTAGCGGGCCCTCCTACGAGCAGTACTTC. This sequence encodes CASSLVSSGPSYEQYF.